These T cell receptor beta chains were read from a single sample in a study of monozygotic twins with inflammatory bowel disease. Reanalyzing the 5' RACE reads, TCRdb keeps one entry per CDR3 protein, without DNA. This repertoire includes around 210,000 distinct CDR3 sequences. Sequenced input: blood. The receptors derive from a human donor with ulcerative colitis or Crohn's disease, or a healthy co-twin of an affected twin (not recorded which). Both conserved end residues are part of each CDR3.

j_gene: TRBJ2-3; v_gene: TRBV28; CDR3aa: CASSLGGREGTDTQYF
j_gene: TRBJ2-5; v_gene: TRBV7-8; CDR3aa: CASSFLPRTGGDQYF
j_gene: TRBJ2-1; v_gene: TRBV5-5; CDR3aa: CASCLELSSYNEQFF
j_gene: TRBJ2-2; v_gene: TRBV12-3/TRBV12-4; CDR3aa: CANSSDRGRSSGELFF
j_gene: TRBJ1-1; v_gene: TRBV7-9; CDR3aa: CASRPQGDTEAFF
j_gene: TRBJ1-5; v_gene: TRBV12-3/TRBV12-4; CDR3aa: CASSSTGALNQPQHF
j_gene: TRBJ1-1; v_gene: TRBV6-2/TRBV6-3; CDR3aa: CASSPGWVTEAFF
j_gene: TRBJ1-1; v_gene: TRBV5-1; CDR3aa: CASSLLGTDEAFF
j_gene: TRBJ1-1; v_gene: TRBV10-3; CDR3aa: CAISESGAHRTEAFF
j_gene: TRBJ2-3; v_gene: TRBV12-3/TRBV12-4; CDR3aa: CASSRTGGSTDTQYF
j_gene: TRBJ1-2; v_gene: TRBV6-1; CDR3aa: CASKPGDRGYLHYGYTF
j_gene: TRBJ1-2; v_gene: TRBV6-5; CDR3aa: CASSSVANYGYTF
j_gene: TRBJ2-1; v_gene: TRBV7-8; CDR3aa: CASSPYRVSSYNEQFF
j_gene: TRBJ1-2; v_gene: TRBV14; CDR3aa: CASSQVGDNYGYTF